This T cell receptor beta chain was captured by sequencing in a study of blood T cells in healthy people across ages. This clonotype was counted ten times or more. The authors ran a second PCR of roughly 6 to 11 cycles using a sample-barcoded 5' primer and a J-beta primer mix. TCRdb processed the 5' RACE reads anew with MiXCR; each CDR3 protein has one entry. The sample lists 630,000 or so distinct CDR3 sequences, about 30% seen once, with roughly 14% in the top ten. The CDR3 totals 15 residues. CDR1 is SGHRS, CDR2 YFSETQ, per germline. V was pared by 4 bases and J by 8 bases, with 7 bases of the junction left unmatched.

The V gene is TRBV5-1, the J gene TRBJ2-1; TRBD2 agrees at 12 bases. The receptor comes from a woman aged 80 or over in good health. The sample comprised blood. The CDR3 protein is CASSQRLAGAYEQFF. The CDR3 DNA reads as TGCGCCAGCAGCCAGCGACTAGCGGGGGCCTATGAGCAGTTCTTC.